This is a list of T cell receptor beta chains from one sample in a study of shared clonotypes between healthy human individuals. Sequenced by immunoSEQ multiplex PCR; TCRdb stores in-frame clones only, minus some. The sample contains roughly 2 million clones, 90% to 96% of which appear only once. The sequenced material came from naive CD4+ T cells sorted from blood. These receptor sequences come from a man aged 18 to 29 in good health. The CDR3 runs from the conserved cysteine through the conserved F or W. D genes are given only for firm matches. The listing skips clone size in some rows; elsewhere it reads once, few, many or a size class.

d_call,v_call,j_call,clone_size,cdr3_aa,cdr3_nt
TRBD1,TRBV15,TRBJ1-2,.,CATSKTGVEYGYTF,TGTGCCACCAGCAAAACAGGGGTGGAATATGGCTACACCTTC
.,TRBV11-2,TRBJ2-5,.,CASSLARGETQYF,TGTGCCAGCAGCTTAGCACGTGGAGAGACCCAGTACTTC
.,TRBV28,TRBJ2-7,once,CASRGGAVEQYF,TGTGCCAGCAGAGGGGGGGCGGTCGAGCAGTACTTC
.,TRBV30,TRBJ2-2,.,CAWSVRKVAGELFF,TGTGCCTGGAGTGTACGTAAGGTGGCCGGGGAGCTGTTTTTT
TRBD1,TRBV30,TRBJ2-7,.,CAWSPDRYHEQYF,TGTGCCTGGAGTCCGGACAGGTACCACGAGCAGTACTTC
.,TRBV7-2,TRBJ2-3,.,CASKSLAPDTQYF,TGTGCCAGCAAGTCTCTAGCCCCGGATACGCAGTATTTT
.,TRBV6-1,TRBJ1-4,.,CASSALTLGQNNEKLFF,TGTGCCAGCAGTGCCTTGACACTAGGACAGAACAATGAAAAACTGTTTTTT
TRBD1,TRBV2,TRBJ1-5,.,CASSADREQPQHF,TGTGCCAGCAGCGCTGACAGGGAGCAGCCCCAGCATTTT
.,TRBV10-3,TRBJ2-7,once,CAISESRAEKGSYEQYF,TGTGCCATCAGTGAGTCGAGGGCGGAAAAAGGCTCCTACGAGCAGTACTTC
TRBD2,TRBV11-2,TRBJ2-7,.,CASSQPKAGAYEQYF,TGTGCCAGCAGTCAACCCAAAGCGGGGGCTTACGAGCAGTACTTC
.,TRBV6-5,TRBJ2-3,.,CASSLGGDTQYF,TGTGCCAGCAGTTTAGGGGGAGATACGCAGTATTTT
.,TRBV2,TRBJ1-2,.,CASSVESGQGYTF,TGTGCCAGCAGTGTGGAGTCGGGGCAGGGCTACACCTTC
.,TRBV5-6,TRBJ2-1,.,CASSLSPVDNEQFF,TGTGCCAGCAGCTTGTCCCCCGTGGACAATGAGCAGTTCTTC
.,TRBV5-4,TRBJ2-3,.,CASSSMTDTDTQYF,TGTGCCAGCAGCTCGATGACAGACACAGATACGCAGTATTTT
.,TRBV7-8,TRBJ1-5,.,CASSLAPLTGDQPQHF,TGTGCCAGCAGCTTAGCCCCGCTGACGGGGGACCAGCCCCAGCATTTT
TRBD1,TRBV5-1,TRBJ2-1,.,CASSPGTGANEQFF,TGCGCCAGCAGTCCGGGGACAGGAGCCAATGAGCAGTTCTTC
TRBD1,TRBV30,TRBJ2-7,.,CAWSAKTGDKYF,TGTGCCTGGAGTGCTAAGACAGGGGATAAGTACTTC
.,TRBV6-6,TRBJ1-1,.,CASTPGASTEAFF,TGTGCCAGCACCCCTGGGGCCAGCACTGAAGCTTTCTTT
.,TRBV9,TRBJ1-1,.,CASSVNGNTEAFF,TGTGCCAGCAGCGTGAATGGGAACACTGAAGCTTTCTTT
.,TRBV9,TRBJ1-6,.,CASSASGQGFSPLHF,TGTGCCAGCAGCGCAAGTGGTCAGGGTTTTTCACCCCTCCACTTT
TRBD1,TRBV7-2,TRBJ1-2,.,CASSPRAIVQDRDGYGYTF,TGTGCCAGCAGCCCCCGGGCAATAGTACAAGACAGGGACGGTTATGGCTACACCTTC
.,TRBV18,TRBJ2-2,.,CASSPNRATNTGELFF,TGTGCCAGCTCACCGAACAGGGCTACGAACACCGGGGAGCTGTTTTTT
.,TRBV27,TRBJ1-6,once,CASMDSYNSPLHF,TGTGCCAGCATGGACAGCTATAATTCACCCCTCCACTTT
.,TRBV6-5,TRBJ2-1,.,CASSYPGRPLVF,TGTGCCAGCAGTTACCCGGGCCGGCCGTTGGTCTTC
.,TRBV5-1,TRBJ2-7,.,CASSLNPGPYEQYF,TGCGCCAGCAGCTTGAACCCGGGCCCCTACGAGCAGTACTTC
TRBD1,TRBV27,TRBJ1-3,.,CASRKSWTGANTIYF,TGTGCCAGCAGGAAATCCTGGACAGGCGCAAACACCATATATTTT
TRBD1,TRBV10-1,TRBJ1-2,.,CASSQDRVYGYTF,TGCGCCAGCAGTCAGGACAGGGTTTATGGCTACACCTTC
TRBD2,TRBV13,TRBJ2-5,once,CASSLGLAGGQETQYF,TGTGCCAGCAGCTTAGGACTAGCGGGGGGGCAAGAGACCCAGTACTTC
TRBD2,TRBV6-5,TRBJ2-3,.,CASRLAGGKQYF,TGTGCCAGCAGGTTAGCGGGAGGCAAGCAGTATTTT
.,TRBV9,TRBJ2-1,.,CASSEPGAGNEQFF,TGTGCCAGCAGCGAGCCGGGGGCGGGGAATGAGCAGTTCTTC
.,TRBV5-1,TRBJ1-1,.,CASSLDPGTEAFF,TGCGCCAGCAGCTTGGACCCCGGGACTGAAGCTTTCTTT
TRBD1,TRBV5-1,TRBJ2-2,.,CASTDVTGGTGELFF,TGCGCCAGCACGGACGTAACAGGGGGAACCGGGGAGCTGTTTTTT
.,TRBV10-3,TRBJ1-1,.,CAIKTRGGVDTEAFF,TGTGCCATCAAAACGCGGGGGGGTGTGGACACTGAAGCTTTCTTT
TRBD1,TRBV28,TRBJ1-4,.,CASRWPGGANEKLFF,TGTGCCAGCAGGTGGCCAGGGGGTGCTAATGAAAAACTGTTTTTT
.,TRBV2,TRBJ2-2,few,CASSERNTGELFF,TGTGCCAGCAGTGAAAGGAACACCGGGGAGCTGTTTTTT
TRBD2,TRBV4-3,TRBJ2-5,.,CASSQDGGSGGETQYF,TGCGCCAGCAGCCAAGATGGCGGGAGTGGGGGAGAGACCCAGTACTTC
.,TRBV30,TRBJ1-2,.,CAWSVLIGLNYGYTF,TGTGCCTGGAGTGTACTGATCGGGCTTAACTATGGCTACACCTTC
.,TRBV7-2,TRBJ2-3,.,CASSLVGTDTQYF,TGTGCCAGCAGCTTAGTAGGGACAGATACGCAGTATTTT
TRBD1,TRBV30,TRBJ1-5,.,CAWSVSRDRRYSNQPQHF,TGTGCCTGGAGTGTAAGCCGGGACAGGAGATATAGCAATCAGCCCCAGCATTTT
TRBD2,TRBV9,TRBJ2-2,.,CASSVRLAGTGELFF,TGTGCCAGCAGCGTCCGACTAGCGGGGACCGGGGAGCTGTTTTTT
.,TRBV28,TRBJ1-2,.,CASSFRGAYGYTF,TGTGCCAGCAGTTTTCGAGGGGCCTATGGCTACACCTTC
.,TRBV5-1,TRBJ2-5,.,CASSLGTKDGYQETQYF,TGCGCCAGCAGCTTGGGAACCAAAGACGGCTACCAAGAGACCCAGTACTTC